Listed below are T cell receptor beta chains from one sample, sequenced in a study of post-analysis software for immune sequencing data. One entry per CDR3 protein, called by TCRdb with MiXCR from the PCR reads. The top ten clones hold more than 0.45% of a sample with fewer than 850,000 distinct CDR3 sequences, 25% to 30% of them seen once. Specimen: blood. These receptor sequences come from a girl aged 5 to 17 with multiple sclerosis. The CDR3 runs from the conserved cysteine through the conserved F or W. D genes are given only for firm matches. Some rows have no size entry. The others give once, few or many, or a class for an expanded clone.

TRBJ2-7 - TRBV5-5 few CASRTTGTGLFNEQYF TGTGCCAGCAGGACGACCGGAACAGGGCTTTTCAACGAGCAGTACTTC
TRBJ2-7 TRBD1 TRBV10-3 few CAIRRDRVSYEQYF TGTGCCATCAGGAGGGACAGGGTCTCCTACGAGCAGTACTTC
TRBJ2-1 TRBD2 TRBV9 few CASSVAEGLAGTFRHNEQFF TGTGCCAGCAGCGTAGCTGAAGGACTAGCGGGGACCTTTCGGCACAATGAGCAGTTCTTC
TRBJ2-1 - TRBV10-3 - CAIKPGSGDEQFF TGTGCCATCAAGCCAGGGTCGGGGGATGAGCAGTTCTTC
TRBJ1-2 - TRBV20-1 few CSARDAGSIPGLYGYTF TGCAGTGCTAGAGATGCTGGATCTATCCCGGGACTCTATGGCTACACCTTC
TRBJ2-5 TRBD2 TRBV2 few CASSERSGGAETQYF TGTGCCAGCAGTGAACGTAGCGGGGGCGCGGAGACCCAGTACTTC
TRBJ2-4 - TRBV29-1 - CSVAGGRGAKHNIQYF TGCAGCGTTGCAGGGGGCCGGGGGGCCAAACATAACATTCAGTACTTC
TRBJ2-7 TRBD2 TRBV6-6 many CASKERESETYEQYF TGTGCCAGCAAAGAGCGGGAGTCGGAAACCTACGAGCAGTACTTC
TRBJ2-1 TRBD1 TRBV7-9 few CASSFRWDRESNEQFF TGTGCCAGCAGCTTCCGCTGGGACAGGGAAAGCAATGAACAGTTCTTC
TRBJ1-6 - TRBV7-2 many CASSLFSSGSPLHF TGTGCCAGCAGCTTATTCTCCTCGGGGTCACCCCTCCACTTT
TRBJ2-4 - TRBV28 few CASSLGGRNIQYF TGTGCCAGCAGTTTGGGGGGGCGGAACATTCAGTACTTC
TRBJ1-2 - TRBV5-1 - CASSIGQGSNYGYTF TGCGCCAGCAGCATCGGGCAGGGGAGCAACTATGGCTACACCTTC
TRBJ2-1 TRBD2 TRBV20-1 few CSATRVAGRTAHNEQFF TGCAGTGCTACGAGAGTAGCGGGAAGGACCGCCCACAATGAGCAGTTCTTC
TRBJ2-7 TRBD2 TRBV20-1 many CSARASGSYEQYF TGCAGTGCTAGAGCTAGCGGGAGCTACGAGCAGTACTTC
TRBJ1-5 TRBD1 TRBV20-1 - CSAPTPGTGLHSNQPQHF TGCAGTGCTCCGACCCCCGGGACAGGGTTACATAGCAATCAGCCCCAGCATTTT
TRBJ2-1 TRBD2 TRBV7-2 - CASRPPVLAVGNEQFF TGTGCCAGCAGGCCTCCGGTACTAGCGGTAGGAAATGAGCAGTTCTTC
TRBJ2-7 - TRBV11-2 few CASSLALNYEQYF TGTGCCAGCAGCTTAGCCCTTAACTACGAGCAGTACTTC
TRBJ2-1 TRBD2 TRBV20-1 - CSVSPIGRHNEQFF TGCAGCGTCAGTCCGATCGGGAGGCACAATGAGCAGTTCTTC
TRBJ2-5 - TRBV7-2 - CASSRKIEETQYF TGTGCCAGCAGCCGCAAAATCGAGGAGACCCAGTACTTC
TRBJ2-5 TRBD2 TRBV27 few CASSYIAGGPETQYF TGTGCCAGCAGCTATATAGCGGGGGGGCCGGAGACCCAGTACTTC
TRBJ2-5 - TRBV20-1 - CSARDAEISQETQYF TGCAGTGCTAGAGATGCAGAGATAAGCCAAGAGACCCAGTACTTC
TRBJ2-7 TRBD1 TRBV4-3 - CASSQSPGQGVYEQYF TGCGCCAGCAGCCAAAGCCCGGGACAGGGGGTCTACGAGCAGTACTTC
TRBJ1-2 - TRBV29-1 few CSAERGDYGYTF TGCAGCGCCGAAAGAGGCGACTATGGCTACACCTTC
TRBJ1-1 - TRBV20-1 - CSAPAWTGTEAFF TGCAGTGCTCCCGCTTGGACCGGGACTGAAGCTTTCTTT
TRBJ1-6 TRBD1 TRBV12-3/TRBV12-4 few CASSPDRAPLHF TGTGCCAGCAGCCCGGACAGGGCACCCCTCCACTTT
TRBJ2-7 - TRBV7-2 few CASSLAVASSGHEQYF TGTGCCAGCAGCTTAGCGGTAGCTAGCTCGGGACACGAGCAGTACTTC
TRBJ2-7 TRBD2 TRBV20-1 - CSAPASGSWPYEQYF TGCAGTGCACCAGCTAGCGGGAGCTGGCCCTACGAGCAGTACTTC
TRBJ2-1 TRBD2 TRBV2 once CASSESGSGGEQFF TGTGCCAGCAGTGAGAGCGGGAGTGGTGGTGAGCAGTTCTTC
TRBJ2-3 - TRBV10-1 few CASSRNRLGDTQYF TGCGCCAGCAGCCGGAACCGACTGGGAGATACGCAGTATTTT
TRBJ2-3 - TRBV7-8 few CASSWIGSTDTQYF TGTGCCAGCAGCTGGATAGGGTCCACAGATACGCAGTATTTT
TRBJ2-4 - TRBV11-2 once CASSSSGGRTKNIQYF TGTGCCAGCAGCTCCTCAGGGGGGCGGACTAAAAACATTCAGTACTTC
TRBJ2-5 TRBD2 TRBV3-1 few CASSQFLAGGQETQYF TGTGCCAGCAGCCAATTCCTAGCGGGGGGGCAAGAGACCCAGTACTTC
TRBJ2-5 TRBD2 TRBV20-1 many CSARIGGGQETQYF TGCAGTGCTCGCATAGGCGGGGGCCAAGAGACCCAGTACTTC
TRBJ1-1 - TRBV29-1 few CSAAMTAEAFF TGCAGCGCCGCCATGACAGCTGAAGCTTTCTTT
TRBJ1-5 - TRBV3-1 - CASSPWGDQPQHF TGTGCCAGCAGCCCTTGGGGGGATCAGCCCCAGCATTTT
TRBJ2-1 - TRBV19 - CASSIISVSNEQFF TGTGCCAGTAGTATTATCTCGGTCTCGAATGAGCAGTTCTTC
TRBJ1-2 - TRBV5-1 - CASSITTGTNYGYTF TGCGCCAGCAGCATCACGACCGGGACCAACTATGGCTACACCTTC
TRBJ1-2 - TRBV27 once CASSSDRSNFYGYTF TGTGCCAGCAGTTCCGACAGGTCGAACTTCTATGGCTACACCTTC
TRBJ1-4 TRBD1 TRBV6-6 - CASSQQGGNEKLFF TGTGCCAGCAGTCAGCAGGGGGGTAACGAAAAACTGTTTTTT
TRBJ2-7 - TRBV29-1 few CSVEVSSGEQYF TGCAGCGTTGAAGTCTCGTCCGGGGAGCAGTACTTC
TRBJ1-5 - TRBV5-1 - CASSLGQTSNQPQHF TGCGCCAGCAGCTTGGGGCAGACCAGCAATCAGCCCCAGCATTTT
TRBJ1-4 - TRBV29-1 few CSVEQGTTNEKLFF TGCAGCGTTGAGCAGGGAACAACTAATGAAAAACTGTTTTTT
TRBJ2-7 - TRBV3-1 - CASSQDAGASLREQYF TGTGCCAGCAGCCAAGACGCGGGGGCGAGCTTAAGAGAGCAGTACTTC
TRBJ2-7 - TRBV28 many CATTGTTYEQYF TGTGCCACCACAGGGACTACCTACGAGCAGTACTTC
TRBJ2-1 TRBD2 TRBV27 - CASSFVGGSSYNEQFF TGTGCCAGCAGTTTTGTCGGCGGGAGCTCCTACAATGAGCAGTTCTTC
TRBJ2-4 - TRBV25-1 - CASSHFPRQYF TGTGCCAGCAGTCATTTCCCTCGGCAGTACTTC
TRBJ2-7 - TRBV25-1 - CASSAGNDYEQYF TGTGCCAGCAGTGCAGGGAACGACTACGAGCAGTACTTC
TRBJ2-5 TRBD2 TRBV28 - CASSPGDERENGVTQYF TGTGCCAGCAGTCCCGGGGATGAGCGGGAGAACGGAGTGACCCAGTACTTC
TRBJ1-4 TRBD1 TRBV7-9 - CASSPTPQGARIEKLFF TGTGCCAGCAGCCCGACCCCACAGGGGGCGCGGATTGAAAAACTGTTTTTT
TRBJ1-4 - TRBV6-1 - CASSPSGATNEKLFF TGTGCCAGCAGTCCCAGCGGCGCAACTAATGAAAAACTGTTTTTT
TRBJ1-2 TRBD1 TRBV3-1 - CASQGVFDYTF TGTGCCAGCCAGGGGGTTTTCGACTACACCTTC
TRBJ1-4 - TRBV7-2 - CASSPHGVYNEKLFF TGTGCCAGCAGCCCCCACGGGGTATATAATGAAAAACTGTTTTTT
TRBJ1-1 - TRBV3-1 few CASRVRGANTEAFF TGTGCCAGCAGGGTCCGAGGAGCTAACACTGAAGCTTTCTTT
TRBJ2-3 - TRBV4-1 - CASSSHGQSTDTQYF TGCGCCAGCAGCTCCCACGGACAGAGCACAGATACGCAGTATTTT
TRBJ2-3 TRBD2 TRBV7-9 - CASSLRGGGDTQYF TGTGCCAGCAGCTTACGCGGGGGAGGGGATACGCAGTATTTT
TRBJ2-3 - TRBV5-1 - CASSPGPPTDTQYF TGCGCCAGCTCACCCGGACCCCCCACAGATACGCAGTATTTT
TRBJ2-6 - TRBV12-3/TRBV12-4 few CASSFVNPPEANVLTF TGTGCCAGCAGTTTTGTCAACCCCCCTGAGGCCAACGTCCTGACTTTC
TRBJ1-5 TRBD1 TRBV6-2/TRBV6-3 - CASSDREPQHF TGTGCCAGCAGTGACAGGGAGCCCCAGCATTTT
TRBJ2-3 - TRBV5-1 many CASSLVGVSDTQYF TGCGCCAGCAGCTTGGTCGGGGTGTCAGATACGCAGTATTTT